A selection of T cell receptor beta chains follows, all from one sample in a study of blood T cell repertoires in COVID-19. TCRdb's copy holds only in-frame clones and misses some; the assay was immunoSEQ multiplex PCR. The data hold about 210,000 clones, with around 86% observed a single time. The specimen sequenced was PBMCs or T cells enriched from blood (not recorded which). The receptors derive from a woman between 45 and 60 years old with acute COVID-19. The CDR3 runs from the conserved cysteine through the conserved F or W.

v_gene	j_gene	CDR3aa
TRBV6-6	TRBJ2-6	CASTRGAGGANVLTF
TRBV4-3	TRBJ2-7	CASSQGVGGGNYEQYF
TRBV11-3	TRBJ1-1	CASSLAPTGLNTEAFF
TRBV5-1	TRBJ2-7	CASSPRDRLYEQYF
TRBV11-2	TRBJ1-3	CASSPRTGGSSGNTIYF
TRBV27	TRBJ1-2	CASSFRETGVGYTF
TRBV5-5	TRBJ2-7	CASSFHSSPGTGGSYEQYF
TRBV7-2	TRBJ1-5	CASSLAVGEAQHF
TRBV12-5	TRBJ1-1	CASGLVQQGELNTEAFF
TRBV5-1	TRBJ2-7	CASTRREGSYEQYF
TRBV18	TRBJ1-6	CASSPPSRAGSPLHF
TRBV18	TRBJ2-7	CASSRGGASGYEQYF
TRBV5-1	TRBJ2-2	CASWTGVDTGELFF
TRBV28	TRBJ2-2	CASSQGNRYTGELFF
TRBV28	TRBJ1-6	CASKGRGSSPLHF
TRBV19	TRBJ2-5	CASSPTSGGPGETQYF
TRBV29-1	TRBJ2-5	CSVDRADQETQYF
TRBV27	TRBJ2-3	CASSLSTSGRDTQYF
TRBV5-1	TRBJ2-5	CASSLVAGSQETQYF
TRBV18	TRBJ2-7	CASSPRQGTYEQYF
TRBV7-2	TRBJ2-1	CASSLATTQPHEQFF
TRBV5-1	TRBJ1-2	CASRELGQNYGYTF
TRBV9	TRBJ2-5	CASSAWDSLRGETQYF
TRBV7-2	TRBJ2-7	CASSLAASGALYEQYF